These T cell receptor beta chains were read from a single sample in a study of cytotoxic CD8 clonotypes in ibrutinib-treated CLL. Repertoires were generated with immunoSEQ multiplex PCR, while TCRdb's copy carries only in-frame clones and drops some. The sample carries some 310,000 clones, around four fifths recorded once. The sample was PBMCs, taken before ibrutinib treatment. The origin of the receptors is a human donor with chronic lymphocytic leukemia. Each CDR3 is given with its conserved first and last residue. Each record gives: V gene, CDR3 protein.

v_gene: TRBV28; CDR3aa: CASSADSYLEFF
v_gene: TRBV6-5; CDR3aa: CASRFDVNTEAFF
v_gene: TRBV4-2; CDR3aa: CASSQDSAGASYNEQFF
v_gene: TRBV4-2; CDR3aa: CASSQTPGSPDMLYGYTF
v_gene: TRBV6-5; CDR3aa: CASSPRTGRHEQYF
v_gene: TRBV9; CDR3aa: CASSVGQTHSTDTQYF
v_gene: TRBV2; CDR3aa: CASSRGSRGYTF
v_gene: TRBV10-3; CDR3aa: CAIRDYTGELFF
v_gene: TRBV11-3; CDR3aa: CASSYRTGSSYNEQFF
v_gene: TRBV18; CDR3aa: CASSPDRQAYNEQFF
v_gene: TRBV15; CDR3aa: CATSLSSYEQYF
v_gene: TRBV30; CDR3aa: CAWRPGGSNEQFF
v_gene: TRBV13; CDR3aa: CASSFWREGTGELFF
v_gene: TRBV4-2; CDR3aa: CASSHSGVDRDFVEQYF
v_gene: TRBV10-3; CDR3aa: CAINDRILMSTEAFF
v_gene: TRBV9; CDR3aa: CASSVGASGSSDTQYF
v_gene: TRBV27; CDR3aa: CASSYPYGYTF
v_gene: TRBV2; CDR3aa: CASSTTGYEQYF
v_gene: TRBV7-2; CDR3aa: CASSLEGGRWETQYF
v_gene: TRBV29-1; CDR3aa: CSVLGASTDTQYF
v_gene: TRBV4-2; CDR3aa: CASSQGANEQFF
v_gene: TRBV5-6; CDR3aa: CASSPRTLEQYF
v_gene: TRBV7-9; CDR3aa: CASIPQGAGEQFF
v_gene: TRBV30; CDR3aa: CAWSVYRDSNGELFF
v_gene: TRBV7-9; CDR3aa: CASSPFTEAFF
v_gene: TRBV5-4; CDR3aa: CASSWTSGSHEQYF
v_gene: TRBV7-3; CDR3aa: CASSRHWGQGYNEQFF
v_gene: TRBV5-1; CDR3aa: CASSLAPDNIRAFF
v_gene: TRBV6-5; CDR3aa: CASSFISLGEQYF
v_gene: TRBV19; CDR3aa: CASRGAFHSNSNQPQHF
v_gene: TRBV18; CDR3aa: CASSGRTGNQETQYF
v_gene: TRBV4-3; CDR3aa: CASSPQGGSGSYNEQFF
v_gene: TRBV5-1; CDR3aa: CASSLVVRDTEAFF
v_gene: TRBV5-4; CDR3aa: CASSGPVNTGELFF
v_gene: TRBV10-3; CDR3aa: CAISEAGPSTEAFF
v_gene: TRBV7-9; CDR3aa: CASSLSGSGGLETQYF
v_gene: TRBV18; CDR3aa: CASSRRGFGTDTQYF
v_gene: TRBV9; CDR3aa: CASSVTGLADYEQYF
v_gene: TRBV27; CDR3aa: CASSLGTSIYNEQFF
v_gene: TRBV5-6; CDR3aa: CASSSDARNEKLFF
v_gene: TRBV6-4; CDR3aa: CASRSLGGSRNEQFF
v_gene: TRBV30; CDR3aa: CAWSVLAGGVGNEQFF
v_gene: TRBV2; CDR3aa: CASSELAGVVTQYF
v_gene: TRBV29-1; CDR3aa: CSVDRASDTQYF
v_gene: TRBV6-1; CDR3aa: CASSDSLGTPWGTDTQYF
v_gene: TRBV4-2; CDR3aa: CASSQDGLQGAGQPQHF
v_gene: TRBV4-3; CDR3aa: CASSQDWATYEQYF
v_gene: TRBV9; CDR3aa: CASSADRATNTEAFF
v_gene: TRBV2; CDR3aa: CASSYIPTKGATYNEQFF
v_gene: TRBV4-1; CDR3aa: CASSQGAQGLTEAFF
v_gene: TRBV27; CDR3aa: CASTETFGTSTDTQYF
v_gene: TRBV7-8; CDR3aa: CASSFPGNNYQETQYF
v_gene: TRBV27; CDR3aa: CASSWTRDRGLAGYNEQFF
v_gene: TRBV4-2; CDR3aa: CASSRSSGGGGQEKLFF
v_gene: TRBV19; CDR3aa: CASSINRNDAYEQYF
v_gene: TRBV11-2; CDR3aa: CASRGYRGNTEAFF
v_gene: TRBV4-3; CDR3aa: CASSQGPGQGSEKLFF
v_gene: TRBV9; CDR3aa: CASSAQQVGGGYTF
v_gene: TRBV2; CDR3aa: CASGSGASTDTQYF